This passage covers 25 T cell receptor beta chains from one sample sequenced in a study of early T cells in non-severe SARS-CoV-2 infection. TCRdb fed the 5' RACE reads into MiXCR, producing one record per CDR3 protein. This repertoire shows 40,000 to 45,000 distinct CDR3 sequences, 12% found once; its top ten account for 15% to 20%. The sample comprised whole blood. These receptors came from an adult who was a healthcare worker with PCR-confirmed SARS-CoV-2 infection or an uninfected control (not recorded which).

Many counts were recorded for this clonotype. J is TRBJ2-1 and V is TRBV7-3; 11 bases agree with TRBD2. Per germline, CDR1 SGHTA and CDR2 FQGTGA. Losses at the gene ends were 4 bases for V and 6 bases for J; bases not matched to a gene: 5. This CDR3 is built from 15 residues. This CDR3 reads CASSSRLAGINEQFF. The DNA for the CDR3 is TGTGCCAGCAGCTCCAGACTAGCGGGGATCAATGAGCAGTTCTTC.

The gene calls are TRBV5-4 and TRBJ2-5; no clear D gene. The CDR3 sequence is 11 residues long. V lost 3 bases and J lost 5, with 5 bases in between. CDR1 is SGHNT and CDR2 is YYREEE in the germline V gene (reference sequence). In nucleotides, the CDR3 is TGTGCCAGCAGCTATCTTGAGACCCAGTACTTC. It specifies CASSYLETQYF.

V is TRBV6-2 or TRBV6-3 and J is TRBJ2-7; D possibly matches TRBD1 or TRBD2 (6 bases each). The CDR3 sequence is 17 residues long. Trimming stripped 8 bases from V and 2 bases from J, with 25 bases between. Germline CDR1 reads MNHEY; CDR2 reads SVGEGT. This chain's CDR3 is CASSEGGGGNGPYEQYF. CDR3 sequence (DNA): TGTGCCAGCTCCGAGGGGGGCGGAGGAAACGGCCCCTACGAGCAGTACTTC.

This clonotype was observed at least ten times. This chain connects TRBV27 to TRBJ2-7, with TRBD2 matching over 10 bases. V dropped 2 bases and J dropped 5; count of bases not matched to a gene: 12. Per the germline V gene, CDR1 is MNHEY and CDR2 is SMNVEV (reference sequence). CDR3 length: 17 amino acids. The CDR3 loop is CASSLTAGGLFPDEQYF. CDR3 bases: TGTGCCAGCAGTTTAACAGCGGGAGGGTTATTTCCGGACGAGCAGTACTTC.

This clonotype has a count of ten or more. CDR3 DNA: TGTGCCAGCAGCTTAGGCTGGGGCAGATACGAGCAGTACTTC. It codes for CASSLGWGRYEQYF. The V call is TRBV7-6, the J call TRBJ2-7; perhaps TRBD1 as D (5 bases). V was trimmed by 1 base and J by 4 bases, leaving 11 bases between them. CDR3 size: 14 residues. The germline CDR1 and CDR2 sequences are SGHVS and FNYEAQ.

This chain joins TRBV6-2 or TRBV6-3 and TRBJ1-4; no firm D call. V lost 5 bases, J lost 4 bases, and 11 bases lay in between. CDR3 length: 14 residues. Germline CDR1 and CDR2: MNHEY and SVGEGT. The CDR3 DNA reads TGTGCCAGCAGTCGACATACGGGTAATGAAAAACTGTTTTTT. Amino acids: CASSRHTGNEKLFF.

V gene TRBV11-2 combines with J gene TRBJ2-1; D perhaps matches TRBD2 (6 bases). Trimming pared 4 bases from V and 7 bases from J, leaving 14 bases between. The CDR3 is 14 residues long. The germline gives CDR1 SGHAT, CDR2 FQNNGV. CDR3 protein: CASSSRLGENEQFF. The CDR3, as DNA: TGTGCCAGCAGCTCGAGACTAGGGGAGAATGAGCAGTTCTTC.

The V gene is TRBV12-3 or TRBV12-4, the J gene TRBJ2-1; no clear D gene. Trimming took off 1 base at V and 9 bases at J, with 7 bases between the two ends. The CDR3 sequence is 12 residues long. The CDR3 region is CASSLGVTEQFF. CDR3 DNA sequence: TGTGCCAGCAGTTTAGGTGTAACTGAGCAGTTCTTC.

In the case of this clonotype: A read error is likely, as this CDR3 ends without the conserved phenylalanine or tryptophan. The chain carries TRBV20-1 and TRBJ2-1, with 7 bases identical to TRBD1. The CDR3 consists of 12 residues. Per the germline V gene, CDR1 is DFQATT and CDR2 is SNEGSKA (reference sequence). The J segment lost 7 bases and the V segment lost 4 bases, leaving 4 bases of the junction unmatched. Here the CDR3 DNA reads TGCAGTGCTACAAAGACAGGGAATGAGCAGTTCTCC. This translates into CSATKTGNEQFS.

In regard to this clonotype: The final CDR3 position lacks the conserved phenylalanine or tryptophan, pointing to a likely read error. This chain uses TRBV6-6 with TRBJ2-3, with unresolved D. V shed 0 bases and J shed 3 bases, with 7 bases lying between them. Germline CDR1 is MNHNY and CDR2 is SVGAGI (reference sequence). The CDR3 runs 14 residues. CDR3 protein: CASSYSAWTDTQYL. The CDR3 DNA is TGTGCCAGCAGTTACTCGGCATGGACAGATACGCAGTATCTT.

This clonotype occurred a few times. The chain employs TRBV5-1 and TRBJ1-1, with D unresolved. Trimming shortened V by 2 bases and J by 6 bases, and 14 bases separated the two germline ends. Germline CDR1 and CDR2: SGHRS and YFSETQ. This CDR3 spans 14 amino acids. The CDR3 here is CASSFSLNQPEAFF. For the CDR3, the DNA is TGCGCCAGCAGCTTCAGTCTAAACCAGCCTGAAGCTTTCTTT.

The sample holds a few counts of this clonotype. The chain carries TRBV29-1 and TRBJ1-4, with 8 bases that match TRBD1. This CDR3 is 13 amino acids long. Germline assignment: CDR1 SQVTM and CDR2 ANQGSEA. V lost 4 bases, J lost 7 bases, and 5 bases stayed unmatched. In DNA form, the CDR3 reads TGCAGCGTTGGGGGACAGGTCGGTGAAAAACTGTTTTTT. Translation gives CSVGGQVGEKLFF. Full variable domain (outside the CDR3, taken from reference TRBV29-1 and TRBJ1-4): SAVISQKPSRDICQRGTSLTIQCQVDSQVTMMFWYRQQPGQSLTLIATANQGSEATYESGFVIDKFPISRPNLTFSTLTVSNMSPEDSSIYLCSVGGQVGEKLFFGSGTQLSVL.

The rearrangement uses TRBV6-1 and TRBJ2-2, with TRBD1 as a possible D gene (5 bases). V gave up 5 bases and J gave up 4 bases, with 8 bases separating them. Germline V gives CDR1 MNHNS, CDR2 SASEGT. CDR3 length equals 13 residues. CDR3 nucleotide sequence: TGTGCCAGCAGTCACGACAGCACCGGGGAGCTGTTTTTT. Translation: CASSHDSTGELFF.

This clonotype has ten or more counts. This rearrangement joins TRBV7-3 to TRBJ2-5, with TRBD1 identical over 9 bases. There are 15 residues in the CDR3. The J segment lost 5 bases and the V segment lost 2 bases, leaving 6 bases of the junction unmatched. The germline V gene encodes CDR1 SGHTA and CDR2 FQGTGA. CDR3 loop: CASSLSGTGLETQYF. The CDR3 region has the DNA TGTGCCAGCAGCTTATCCGGGACAGGGTTGGAGACCCAGTACTTC.

In this sample, this clonotype turned up a few times. This chain connects TRBV12-3 or TRBV12-4 to TRBJ2-4; D uncertain. V was trimmed by 0 bases and J by 13 bases, leaving 13 bases between them. CDR3 length equals 13 residues. CDR3 protein: CASSLAYDLDQYF. As DNA, the CDR3 is TGTGCCAGCAGTTTAGCCTACGACTTGGACCAGTACTTC.

This clonotype has only a few counts. The V call is TRBV29-1, the J call TRBJ1-1; no firm D call. Trimming stripped 8 bases from V and 3 bases from J, with 7 bases between. This CDR3 spans 10 amino acids. Germline V gene lookup returns CDR1 SQVTM and CDR2 ANQGSEA. The CDR3 nucleotides are TGCAGCACCGAGGACACTGAAGCTTTCTTT. Translating gives CSTEDTEAFF.

In this sample, this clonotype turned up many times. This chain joins TRBV24-1 and TRBJ1-5; D ambiguous. V lost 3 bases to trimming and J lost 3 bases, with 14 bases between them. The length of the CDR3 is 16 residues. CDR1 KGHDR and CDR2 SFDVKD come from the germline V gene. The CDR3 DNA reads TGTGCCACCAGTGATCCGAGACGGGGTAACAATCAGCCCCAGCATTTT. Encoded protein: CATSDPRRGNNQPQHF.

The V call is TRBV5-1, the J call TRBJ2-3; no firm D call. Germline V CDR1 and CDR2: SGHRS, YFSETQ. V was clipped by 1 base and J by 1 base, with 7 bases between them. CDR3 length equals 14 residues. The CDR3 here is CASSLKFRTDTQYF. The CDR3 DNA reads as TGCGCCAGCAGCTTGAAATTCCGCACAGATACGCAGTATTTT.

This clonotype was recorded a few times. The chain is built from TRBV5-6 and TRBJ2-7; the D gene is possibly TRBD2 (6 bases). The CDR3 is 16 residues long. The V end lost 4 bases, the J end lost 4 bases, and 21 bases lay between the germline ends. Germline values: CDR1 SGHDT, CDR2 YYEEEE. The CDR3 loop is CASSLGTAAWGYEQYF. DNA for the CDR3: TGTGCCAGCAGCCTAGGGACTGCCGCTTGGGGTTACGAGCAGTACTTC. Full variable domain (outside the CDR3, taken from reference TRBV5-6 and TRBJ2-7): DAGVTQSPTHLIKTRGQQVTLRCSPKSGHDTVSWYQQALGQGPQFIFQYYEEEERQRGNFPDRFSGHQFPNYSSELNVNALLLGDSALYLCASSLGTAAWGYEQYFGPGTRLTVT.

This clonotype was detected many times. The chain couples TRBV11-2 to TRBJ2-3, with D possibly matching TRBD2 (5 bases). Germline V gene data show CDR1 as SGHAT and CDR2 as FQNNGV. V gave up 4 bases and J gave up 10 bases, with 12 bases separating them. This CDR3 contains 12 residues. The CDR3 bases are TGTGCCAGCAGCTATTTACTAGTGCCGCAGTATTTT. This gives the protein CASSYLLVPQYF.

This clonotype has only a few counts. The chain combines TRBV14 with TRBJ2-5; the match to TRBD1 covers 8 bases. The CDR3 covers 15 residues. V gave up 4 bases and J gave up 4 bases; unmatched junction bases: 8. Germline CDR1 is SGHDN and CDR2 is FVKESK. The DNA of the CDR3 is TGTGCCAGCAGCCCGCTGGACAGGGCGGGAGAGACCCAGTACTTC. This gives the protein CASSPLDRAGETQYF.

The chain has TRBV20-1 and TRBJ1-5; D call uncertain. The germline gives CDR1 DFQATT, CDR2 SNEGSKA (reference sequence). This CDR3 is built from 15 residues. Trimming took 3 bases from V and 0 from J, leaving 12 bases between them. The CDR3 sequence: CSASPTAYSNQPQHF. CDR3 coding DNA: TGCAGTGCTAGTCCCACGGCGTATAGCAATCAGCCCCAGCATTTT.

The table lists this clonotype with many counts. The genes are TRBV11-2 and TRBJ2-5, with 11 positions matching TRBD2. In germline, CDR1 is SGHAT, CDR2 FQNNGV. V lost 6 bases to trimming and J lost 4 bases; unmatched junction nucleotides: 10. The CDR3 contains 16 residues. The DNA of the CDR3 is TGTGCCAGCAGACCGATAGCGGGGGGGATTGGAGAGACCCAGTACTTC. This gives the protein CASRPIAGGIGETQYF.

This clonotype has just a few counts. The rearrangement joins TRBV19 to TRBJ2-5; D remains unclear. The CDR3 is made up of 13 amino acids. Germline CDR1 and CDR2: LNHDA and SQIVND (reference sequence). Deletions cut 3 bases from V and 3 bases from J, with 8 bases between. Written as DNA, the CDR3 is TGTGCCAGTAGTATTAGCAGCAAAGAGACCCAGTACTTC. Amino acids: CASSISSKETQYF.

This clonotype showed up many times. The gene calls are TRBV7-9 and TRBJ2-7, with D possibly being TRBD2 (7 bases). Germline lookup yields CDR1 SEHNR and CDR2 FQNEAQ (reference sequence). The ends were cut back, 5 bases at V and 11 bases at J, with 28 bases in the middle. The CDR3 has 16 residues. The DNA for the CDR3 is TGTGCCAGCAGCCCACCGGGGGGCGGCAAAATCCCTAAAGAGTACTTC. Protein product: CASSPPGGGKIPKEYF. Looking up the rest from reference TRBV7-9 and TRBJ2-7 gives the full variable domain: DTGVSQNPRHKITKRGQNVTFRCDPISEHNRLYWYRQTLGQGPEFLTYFQNEAQLEKSRLLSDRFSAERPKGSFSTLEIQRTEQGDSAMYLCASSPPGGGKIPKEYFGPGTRLTVT.